A single T cell receptor beta chain is shown here with its context. Antigen specificity is unknown. Clones were read by immunoSEQ multiplex PCR, and TCRdb kept only the in-frame ones, dropping some. The top ten hold roughly 1.7% of the sample, which has around 20,000 clones, roughly four fifths seen once. This record belongs to a study of T cells in narcolepsy. The V and J ends lost 10 bases and 5 bases respectively, with 14 bases between them. Per the germline V gene, CDR1 is MDHEN and CDR2 is SYDVKM. There are 12 residues in the CDR3. Regarding the study as a whole: Healthy controls reportedly lacked the autoreactive clonotypes serially found in patients' blood. No autoreactive T cell clone sequences appeared in some memory CD4+ repertoires. Comparing one patient's CSF and blood CD4+ clonotypes highlighted HCRT- and TRIB2-specific autoreactive clonotypes.

The chain couples TRBV28 to TRBJ1-1; D may be TRBD1 (5 bases). This clonotype was obtained from a human donor in good health. Sequencing input: memory (CD45RA-) CD4+ T cells from blood. The CDR3 region is CATREGLTEAFF. The CDR3 nucleotides read TGTGCCACCCGGGAGGGGTTGACTGAAGCTTTCTTT.